This T cell receptor beta chain was documented in a study of shared clonotypes between healthy human individuals. Naive CD4+ cells were CD45RA-selected; the remaining cells were memory. TCRdb keeps only in-frame clones here, not all; method: immunoSEQ multiplex PCR. The data show 800,000 to 1,200,000 clones, around 82% seen once. The V and J ends lost 5 bases and 3 bases, in that order; junction bases with no gene match: 7. The CDR3 contains 15 residues. CDR1 is KGHSH, CDR2 LQKENI, per germline. This clone showed up just once. Material: memory CD4+ T cells from PBMCs. As for subset: CD45RA-negative fraction. This TCR derives from a man younger than 35 in good health. Some clones in this sample may be carry-over from other donors' samples. This sequence joins TRBV18 and TRBJ2-1, with 7 bases aligning to TRBD1. The CDR3 nucleotides are TGTGCCAGCTCAGACACCGGGACAGTCTACAATGAGCAGTTCTTC. Amino acids: CASSDTGTVYNEQFF.